The TCR beta chain described here comes from a study of patients and donors after allogeneic stem cell transplantation. CDR1 is SGHDT and CDR2 is YYEEEE in the germline V gene. V shed 5 bases and J shed 5 bases, with 19 bases lying between them. CDR3 length: 15 amino acids. TCRdb reprocessed the RT-PCR reads with MiXCR, giving one entry per CDR3 protein. The repertoire holds about a million distinct CDR3 sequences, with roughly 18% as singletons. The rearrangement joins TRBV5-6 to TRBJ1-1; D gene ambiguous. The receptor was isolated from a human donor who was either an allogeneic HSCT recipient or a stem cell or donor lymphocyte infusion donor (not recorded which). It is not recorded whose cells these are; they may come from a transplant donor. Sequencing used blood, either unsorted or a sorted T cell fraction (not recorded which). The CDR3 DNA reads as TGTGCCAGCAGTTTCGGGGTAGGAGGGCGGACTGAAGCTTTCTTT. The encoded protein is CASSFGVGGRTEAFF.